Each of the 28 T cell receptor beta chains below was sequenced from the same sample in a study of T cell repertoires in cytomegalovirus infection. TCRdb re-called the reads through MiXCR, storing one row per CDR3 protein. The sample yields some 220,000 distinct CDR3 sequences, over 9% seen once. The sequencing sample was made of PBMCs. These receptors originate from a human donor in good health (CMV status not recorded). Some clones in this sample may be carry-over from other donors' samples.

This chain uses TRBV7-6 with TRBJ1-5; perhaps TRBD1 as D (5 bases). Trimming shortened V by 6 bases and J by 4 bases, and 13 bases separated the two germline ends. Germline V lookup: CDR1 SGHVS, CDR2 FNYEAQ. This CDR3 is built from 14 residues. CDR3 loop: CASSKLQVNQPQHF. The CDR3 coding sequence is TGTGCCAGCAGTAAATTACAGGTTAATCAGCCCCAGCATTTT.

This chain connects TRBV5-5 to TRBJ2-3, with D possibly being TRBD1 (5 bases). The germline CDR1 and CDR2 sequences are SGHKS and YYEKEE (reference sequence). This CDR3 contains 13 residues. Trimming took 0 bases from V and 7 from J, leaving 9 bases between them. This CDR3 reads CASSLVQGNTQYF. CDR3 sequence (DNA): TGTGCCAGCAGCTTGGTGCAGGGCAATACGCAGTATTTT.

In its sample, this clonotype was seen many times. In DNA, the CDR3 is TGTGCCAGCAGCCAGGAGGGTATAATTGATGAAGCTTTCTTT. Residues: CASSQEGIIDEAFF. The chain links TRBV2 to TRBJ1-1; the D is unclear. Per the germline V gene, CDR1 is SNHLY and CDR2 is FYNNEI. The CDR3 extends over 14 amino acids. V was cut by 6 bases and J by 7 bases, with 18 bases left in between.

The CDR3 sequence is CASSSPRGATNTEAFF. Written as DNA, the CDR3 is TGTGCCAGCAGTTCCCCTAGGGGGGCGACGAACACTGAAGCTTTCTTT. The rearrangement uses TRBV6-1 and TRBJ1-1; D might be TRBD1 (6 bases). The CDR3 has 16 residues. V was cut by 5 bases and J by 1 base, with 17 bases left in between. Germline V gene lookup returns CDR1 MNHNS and CDR2 SASEGT.

The chain is built from TRBV20-1 and TRBJ1-2; the D is unclear. This CDR3 comprises 12 residues. Trimming pared 1 base from V and 5 bases from J, leaving 8 bases between. Germline V gives CDR1 DFQATT, CDR2 SNEGSKA (reference sequence). In nucleotides, the CDR3 is TGCAGTGCTAGAGTAGAACAGTATGGCTACACCTTC. Protein: CSARVEQYGYTF.

This clonotype was counted a few times. This sequence joins TRBV18 and TRBJ1-5; weak D call: TRBD1 (5 bases). Germline CDR1 and CDR2: KGHSH and LQKENI. The CDR3 sequence is 18 residues long. The V end lost 2 bases, the J end lost 4 bases, and 21 bases lay between the germline ends. Here the CDR3 DNA reads TGTGCCAGCTCACCATGGCCAGGGCCTACCGGGGGGAATCAGCCCCAGCATTTT. This sequence encodes CASSPWPGPTGGNQPQHF.

In its sample, this clonotype was seen many times. This chain links TRBV7-8 with TRBJ2-5; D is tentatively TRBD1 or TRBD2 (5 bases each). Germline-derived CDR1 and CDR2 are SGHVS and FQNEAQ. The V end lost 7 bases, the J end lost 2 bases, and 17 bases lay between the germline ends. CDR3 length: 15 amino acids. The CDR3 DNA follows: TGTGCCAGCACTCGCGGACGGGGCCTTCAAGAGACCCAGTACTTC. Protein: CASTRGRGLQETQYF.

In this sample, this clonotype turned up a few times. The chain carries TRBV6-2 or TRBV6-3 and TRBJ2-6, with D tentatively TRBD1 (5 bases). The germline V gene encodes CDR1 MNHEY and CDR2 SVGEGT. V gave up 0 bases and J gave up 0 bases, with 12 bases separating them. This CDR3 is built from 18 residues. CDR3 DNA: TGTGCCAGCAGTTACTCAGGGGCCCACCGCTCTGGGGCCAACGTCCTGACTTTC. It is translated as CASSYSGAHRSGANVLTF.

The rearrangement joins TRBV6-5 to TRBJ2-1, with a tentative D call TRBD2 (7 bases). Trimming removed 0 bases at V and 4 bases at J, with 16 bases between. The germline V gene has CDR1 MNHEY and CDR2 SVGAGI. This CDR3 comprises 17 residues. The CDR3 protein is CASSYSGGRGVYNEQFF. The DNA of the CDR3 is TGTGCCAGCAGTTACTCAGGGGGACGGGGGGTATACAATGAGCAGTTCTTC.

This clonotype has ten or more counts. The chain carries TRBV6-2 or TRBV6-3 and TRBJ1-1; D might be TRBD1 (5 bases). V was trimmed by 2 bases and J by 2 bases, leaving 15 bases between them. This CDR3 is built from 16 residues. Germline V gene sequence: CDR1 MNHEY, CDR2 SVGEGT. The CDR3 region has the DNA TGTGCCAGCAGTTACAAAGCAGGGACCGCAAACACTGAAGCTTTCTTT. Translation: CASSYKAGTANTEAFF.

Many counts were recorded for this clonotype. J is TRBJ2-4 and V is TRBV5-1; 14 nucleotides line up with TRBD2. Germline CDR1 is SGHRS and CDR2 is YFSETQ. The CDR3 consists of 17 residues. Trimming at V came to 3 bases and at J to 7 bases, leaving 9 bases not matched to a gene. The CDR3 DNA follows: TGCGCCAGCAGCTGGGGACTAGCGGGAGAGAGAAGGAACATTCAGTACTTC. Protein sequence: CASSWGLAGERRNIQYF.

This clonotype was detected ten times or more. J is TRBJ2-1 and V is TRBV5-1; 13 bases align to TRBD2. The CDR3 extends over 18 amino acids. Germline assignment: CDR1 SGHRS and CDR2 YFSETQ. The trim removed 1 base at V and 4 bases at J, leaving 8 bases unmatched. The CDR3 sequence is CASSLIGPTSGGYNEQFF. CDR3 nucleotides: TGCGCCAGCAGCTTGATCGGACCGACTAGCGGGGGGTACAATGAGCAGTTCTTC.

The chain couples TRBV4-3 to TRBJ2-1, with a tentative D call TRBD1 (5 bases). V shed 0 bases and J shed 10 bases, with 13 bases lying between them. This CDR3 has 14 residues. Germline CDR1 and CDR2: LGHNA and YSLEER. CDR3 loop: CASSQEGVGKEQFF. The CDR3 DNA reads TGCGCCAGCAGCCAAGAAGGGGTGGGTAAAGAGCAGTTCTTC.

This clonotype appeared many times. The chain combines TRBV25-1 with TRBJ2-7; no firm D call. V was trimmed by 1 base and J by 5 bases, leaving 9 bases between them. This CDR3 contains 13 residues. CDR1 is MGHDK, CDR2 SYGVNS, per germline. CDR3 nucleotides: TGTGCCAGCAGTGAATTTGGCGGCCACGAGCAGTACTTC. It translates to CASSEFGGHEQYF.

The chain carries TRBV20-1 and TRBJ2-1; a weak D match, TRBD1 (5 bases). Germline-derived CDR1 and CDR2 are DFQATT and SNEGSKA (reference sequence). Trimming removed 5 bases from V and 8 bases from J, with 19 bases in between. There are 14 residues in the CDR3. In DNA form, the CDR3 reads TGCAGTGCTGACCCCCCCCAGGGTATGGATGAGCAGTTCTTC. Translating it yields CSADPPQGMDEQFF.

Ten or more counts support this clonotype. CDR3 protein: CASEGPRATTNEQFF. The CDR3 nucleotides are TGTGCCAGCGAAGGTCCCCGGGCCACGACAAATGAGCAGTTCTTC. The gene calls are TRBV28 and TRBJ2-1, with no clear D. The CDR3 runs 15 residues. V dropped 8 bases and J dropped 7 bases, with 21 bases sitting between them. Germline V gene data show CDR1 as MDHEN and CDR2 as SYDVKM.

V gene TRBV5-5 combines with J gene TRBJ2-7, with D possibly being TRBD1 (6 bases). The germline V and J ends were trimmed by 1 base and 0 bases, with 11 bases remaining between them. The CDR3 loop spans 15 amino acids. CDR1 is SGHKS, CDR2 YYEKEE, per germline (reference sequence). CDR3 sequence reads: CASSLLAGDSYEQYF. The CDR3 coding sequence is TGTGCCAGCAGCTTGTTGGCAGGGGACTCCTACGAGCAGTACTTC.

This clonotype has at least ten counts. The rearrangement joins TRBV29-1 to TRBJ2-2; 10 bases fit TRBD1. J was trimmed by 7 bases and V by 1 base; bases with no gene match: 3. The CDR3 is 14 residues long. Germline V CDR1 and CDR2: SQVTM, ANQGSEA. CDR3 residues: CSVEVGTGVGELFF. The CDR3 nucleotides are TGCAGCGTTGAAGTGGGGACAGGGGTCGGGGAGCTGTTTTTT.

This clonotype showed up many times. This chain links TRBV6-2 or TRBV6-3 with TRBJ1-1; unclear D gene. CDR3 length: 16 residues. The germline V gene has CDR1 MNHEY and CDR2 SVGEGT. V was trimmed by 0 bases and J by 0 bases, leaving 11 bases between them. The CDR3 region has the DNA TGTGCCAGCAGTTACTCGACTAGCAGGCTGAACACTGAAGCTTTCTTT. Translated, it gives CASSYSTSRLNTEAFF.

The V call is TRBV5-1, the J call TRBJ2-3; D is possibly TRBD2 (6 bases). Trimming stripped 0 bases from V and 5 bases from J, with 13 bases between. The CDR3 is 15 amino acids. The germline CDR1 and CDR2 sequences are SGHRS and YFSETQ. CDR3 loop: CASSLGVDYGDTQYF. The DNA of the CDR3 is TGCGCCAGCAGCTTGGGGGTGGACTATGGAGATACGCAGTATTTT.

This CDR3 reads CASSDLRGIGNEQFF. For the CDR3, the DNA is TGTGCCAGCAGTGATTTGAGGGGAATAGGCAATGAGCAGTTCTTC. This sequence joins TRBV2 and TRBJ2-1; D possibly matches TRBD1 or TRBD2 (5 bases each). Germline lookup yields CDR1 SNHLY and CDR2 FYNNEI. The V end lost 3 bases, the J end lost 6 bases, and 15 bases lay between the germline ends. The CDR3 is 15 residues long.

This clonotype came up many times. This chain joins TRBV7-2 and TRBJ1-5; 8 bases are shared with TRBD1. V lost 5 bases and J lost 2; bases outside the gene matches: 5. Germline V gives CDR1 SGHTA, CDR2 FQGNSA. This CDR3 has 15 residues. The CDR3 spells CASSPPGQGNQPQHF. In DNA, the CDR3 is TGTGCCAGCAGCCCCCCGGGACAGGGCAATCAGCCCCAGCATTTT. The complete variable domain, with remaining parts taken from reference TRBV7-2 and TRBJ1-5, reads GAGVSQSPSNKVTEKGKDVELRCDPISGHTALYWYRQSLGQGLEFLIYFQGNSAPDKSGLPSDRFSAERTGGSVSTLTIQRTQQEDSAVYLCASSPPGQGNQPQHFGDGTRLSIL.

This clonotype was seen ten or more times. This chain connects TRBV7-9 to TRBJ2-3, with D possibly TRBD2 on 5 matching bases. Germline V gives CDR1 SEHNR, CDR2 FQNEAQ (reference sequence). This CDR3 is 14 amino acids long. V dropped 3 bases and J dropped 5 bases, with 12 bases sitting between them. CDR3: CASSLDSSGDTQYF. DNA for the CDR3: TGTGCCAGCAGCTTGGACTCCTCGGGAGATACGCAGTATTTT. Full variable domain (outside the CDR3, taken from reference TRBV7-9 and TRBJ2-3): DTGVSQNPRHKITKRGQNVTFRCDPISEHNRLYWYRQTLGQGPEFLTYFQNEAQLEKSRLLSDRFSAERPKGSFSTLEIQRTEQGDSAMYLCASSLDSSGDTQYFGPGTRLTVL.

This clonotype was observed many times. The chain employs TRBV7-2 and TRBJ2-1; D is undetermined. The V and J ends lost 5 bases and 5 bases respectively, with 13 bases between them. CDR3 length: 14 amino acids. Germline lookup yields CDR1 SGHTA and CDR2 FQGNSA. This chain's CDR3 is CASSLRQAHNEQFF. The CDR3 bases are TGTGCCAGCAGCCTTAGGCAGGCCCACAATGAGCAGTTCTTC.

This clonotype was observed many times. The chain uses TRBV6-2 or TRBV6-3 and TRBJ1-5; 7 nucleotides line up with TRBD1. V trimming: 2 bases; J trimming: 5 bases; junction bases outside the gene matches: 0. CDR3 length: 13 amino acids. Germline lookup yields CDR1 MNHEY and CDR2 SVGEGT. The CDR3 loop reads CASSYDRDQPQHF. For the CDR3, the DNA is TGTGCCAGCAGTTACGACAGGGATCAGCCCCAGCATTTT.

V gene TRBV14 combines with J gene TRBJ2-1; 7 positions agree with TRBD2. The trim removed 5 bases at V and 4 bases at J, leaving 17 bases unmatched. Germline V gene lookup returns CDR1 SGHDN and CDR2 FVKESK. The CDR3 loop spans 18 amino acids. CDR3 DNA sequence: TGTGCCAGCAGCGATAGCGGGTCCGATTCCTCGAAGTACAATGAGCAGTTCTTC. As protein: CASSDSGSDSSKYNEQFF.

This sequence joins TRBV3-1 and TRBJ1-4; the D is unclear. CDR1 is LGHDT, CDR2 YNNKEL, per germline (reference sequence). The ends were cut back, 4 bases at V and 4 bases at J, with 7 bases in the middle. There are 13 residues in the CDR3. CDR3 DNA: TGTGCCAGCAGCCGGGGTATTAATGAAAAACTGTTTTTT. Protein sequence: CASSRGINEKLFF.

This clonotype showed up many times. This sequence joins TRBV7-2 and TRBJ2-5; D unclear. V was shortened by 1 base and J by 5 bases, with 11 bases between the two germline ends. The CDR3 length is 14 residues. The V gene's germline CDR1 is SGHTA and CDR2 FQGNSA. CDR3 residues: CASSLVPRRETQYF. The CDR3 nucleotides are TGTGCCAGCAGCTTAGTTCCTCGCCGGGAGACCCAGTACTTC.